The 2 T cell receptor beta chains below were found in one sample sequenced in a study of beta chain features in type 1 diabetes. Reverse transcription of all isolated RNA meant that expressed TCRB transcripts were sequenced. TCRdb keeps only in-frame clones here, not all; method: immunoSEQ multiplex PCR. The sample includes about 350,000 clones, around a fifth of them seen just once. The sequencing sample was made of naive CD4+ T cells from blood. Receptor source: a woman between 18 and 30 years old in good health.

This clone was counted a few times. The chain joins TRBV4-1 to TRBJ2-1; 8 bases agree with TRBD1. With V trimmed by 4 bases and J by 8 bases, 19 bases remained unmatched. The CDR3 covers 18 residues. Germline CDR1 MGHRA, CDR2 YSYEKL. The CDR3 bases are TGCGCCAGCAGCCCGATCTCGACTGGACAGGGTTGGTGGTATGAGCAGTTCTTC. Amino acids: CASSPISTGQGWWYEQFF.

The CDR3 is CASSYRGIYEQYF. For the CDR3, the DNA is TGTGCCAGCAGCTACAGGGGGATCTACGAGCAGTACTTC. The chain has TRBV7-2 and TRBJ2-7; 8 bases align to TRBD1. CDR3 length equals 13 residues. V shed 4 bases and J 3 bases; nucleotides not matched to a gene: 2. Germline V gene sequence: CDR1 SGHTA, CDR2 FQGNSA.